A single sample is the source of the 23 T cell receptor beta chains below, sequenced in a study of T cells after yellow fever vaccination. TCRdb itself ran the 5' RACE reads through MiXCR, one entry per CDR3 protein. Seen here are roughly 170,000 distinct CDR3 sequences, 5.5% to 7.5% observed once, and the top ten hold 2.9%. The sequences come from CD4+ T cells sorted from PBMCs, collected on the day of the first yellow fever vaccination. The receptors stem from a man aged 18 to 29 who received the YFV17D yellow fever vaccine.

This clonotype appeared many times. The rearrangement joins TRBV6-5 to TRBJ2-2, with 16 bases matching TRBD2. The CDR3 has 16 residues. The germline V gene has CDR1 MNHEY and CDR2 SVGAGI. DNA of the CDR3: TGTGTCACCGGGACTAGCGGGGGGGCCGGCACCGGGGAGCTGTTTTTT. This translates into CVTGTSGGAGTGELFF.

Ten or more counts support this clonotype. The chain links TRBV7-9 to TRBJ2-3, with D hard to call. Germline V CDR1 and CDR2: SEHNR, FQNEAQ (reference sequence). The V and J ends lost 3 bases and 4 bases respectively, with 11 bases between them. This CDR3 spans 14 amino acids. CDR3 residues: CASSFGKVADTQYF. Here the CDR3 DNA reads TGTGCCAGCAGCTTTGGGAAGGTTGCAGATACGCAGTATTTT.

This clonotype has ten or more counts. The V and J genes are TRBV10-3 and TRBJ1-6, with D maybe TRBD1 (5 bases). Germline V gives CDR1 ENHRY, CDR2 SYGVKD. V lost 0 bases, J lost 10 bases, and 10 bases lay in between. This CDR3 comprises 14 residues. In DNA, the CDR3 is TGTGCCATCAGTGAGTCCGGGGAGGGGTCACCCCTCCACTTT. It codes for CAISESGEGSPLHF.

V and J are TRBV7-2 and TRBJ2-5; TRBD1 aligns across 7 bases. With 3 bases clipped from V and 4 bases from J, the junction kept 5 bases outside the gene matches. CDR1 is SGHTA, CDR2 FQGNSA, per germline. This CDR3 contains 14 residues. DNA of the CDR3: TGTGCCAGCAGCTTTATTGCAGGGGGAGAGACCCAGTACTTC. This translates into CASSFIAGGETQYF.

This clonotype was counted at least ten times. V usage is TRBV7-2 and J usage is TRBJ2-4; 9 bases agree with TRBD1. This CDR3 is 15 amino acids long. V was clipped by 5 bases and J by 6 bases; unmatched bases: 8. Germline V CDR1 and CDR2: SGHTA, FQGNSA. CDR3 nucleotide sequence: TGTGCCAGCAGCAACCCGACAGGGGGATTAAACATTCAGTACTTC. This sequence encodes CASSNPTGGLNIQYF.

In this sample, this clonotype turned up a few times. The chain has TRBV12-3 or TRBV12-4 and TRBJ1-5; 11 bases match TRBD1. CDR3 length: 14 residues. Germline trimming cut 8 bases from V and 5 bases from J; bases unmatched to any gene: 5. The CDR3: CASGRDRGDQPQHF. As DNA, the CDR3 is TGTGCCAGCGGTCGGGACAGGGGGGATCAGCCCCAGCATTTT.

This clonotype was seen ten or more times. V usage is TRBV12-3 or TRBV12-4 and J usage is TRBJ2-5; 8 nucleotides agree with TRBD2. V shed 6 bases and J 2 bases; nucleotides not matched to a gene: 5. This CDR3 is 14 amino acids long. The CDR3 here is CASRPRGGQETQYF. The CDR3 nucleotides are TGTGCCAGCAGACCACGCGGGGGGCAAGAGACCCAGTACTTC.

In this sample, this clonotype turned up many times. The chain is built from TRBV29-1 and TRBJ1-1; a weak D match, TRBD1 (5 bases). Trimming stripped 1 base from V and 2 bases from J, with 8 bases between. Germline V gene lookup returns CDR1 SQVTM and CDR2 ANQGSEA. The CDR3 is made up of 13 amino acids. Here the CDR3 DNA reads TGCAGCGTTGAAGGGCAGGGCAACACTGAAGCTTTCTTT. Translating it yields CSVEGQGNTEAFF. The whole variable domain, remainder taken from reference TRBV29-1 and TRBJ1-1, is SAVISQKPSRDICQRGTSLTIQCQVDSQVTMMFWYRQQPGQSLTLIATANQGSEATYESGFVIDKFPISRPNLTFSTLTVSNMSPEDSSIYLCSVEGQGNTEAFFGQGTRLTVV.

The table lists this clonotype with many counts. V is TRBV5-1 and J is TRBJ2-5, with TRBD2 as a possible D gene (6 bases). The germline V and J ends were trimmed by 4 bases and 9 bases, with 19 bases remaining between them. Germline V lookup: CDR1 SGHRS, CDR2 YFSETQ. This CDR3 has 14 residues. The CDR3 is CASSIEFRERAQYF. The CDR3 DNA is TGCGCCAGCAGCATAGAATTCCGGGAGAGGGCCCAGTACTTC.

This clonotype was observed a handful of times. The chain employs TRBV19 and TRBJ1-1; tentative D call: TRBD1 (6 bases). The V and J ends lost 3 bases and 0 bases respectively, with 23 bases between them. This CDR3 spans 19 amino acids. Germline CDR1 and CDR2: LNHDA and SQIVND (reference sequence). The CDR3 region has the DNA TGTGCCAGTAGTATTAGCACGGGGGCGATGGCCCTCATGAACACTGAAGCTTTCTTT. Translation gives CASSISTGAMALMNTEAFF.

A word on this clonotype: A much larger clone differs by one base, so this may be a read error. The chain joins TRBV7-3 to TRBJ2-5; D remains ambiguous. CDR1 is SGHTA and CDR2 is FQGTGA in the germline V gene. The length of the CDR3 is 13 residues. The V gene lost 0 bases and the J gene lost 2 bases, with 4 bases spanning the gap. In DNA form, the CDR3 reads TGTGCCAGCAGCTTAACGACACAAGAGACCCAGTACTTC. The encoded protein is CASSLTTQETQYF.

This clonotype was seen at least ten times. The rearrangement links TRBV12-3 or TRBV12-4 to TRBJ2-5; D unclear. V dropped 6 bases and J dropped 1 base, with 12 bases sitting between them. The CDR3 has 14 amino acids. CDR3 region: CASRSDRVQETQYF. As DNA, the CDR3 is TGTGCCAGCAGATCCGACCGAGTCCAAGAGACCCAGTACTTC.

This clonotype was recorded a few times. This chain connects TRBV20-1 to TRBJ2-5; 7 bases match TRBD1. Germline V gene lookup returns CDR1 DFQATT and CDR2 SNEGSKA (reference sequence). The V segment lost 3 bases and the J segment 3 bases; nucleotides outside the gene matches: 1. CDR3 length equals 12 residues. Here the CDR3 DNA reads TGCAGTGCTAGTGACAGGGAAGAGACCCAGTACTTC. This translates into CSASDREETQYF.

Concerning this clonotype: One base away lies a much larger clone, so this may be a sequencing read error. The CDR3 is CASSLGTRMYEQYF. The CDR3 DNA sequence: TGTGCCAGCAGCTTGGGGACACGGATGTACGAGCAGTACTTC. The J gene is TRBJ2-7, the V gene TRBV5-6, with D perhaps TRBD1 (5 bases). V was trimmed by 0 bases and J by 4 bases, leaving 11 bases between them. Per germline, CDR1 SGHDT and CDR2 YYEEEE. CDR3 length: 14 amino acids.

This clonotype was recorded at least ten times. The chain is built from TRBV20-1 and TRBJ2-3; 11 nucleotides align to TRBD2. This CDR3 is built from 15 residues. The V segment lost 5 bases and the J segment 5 bases; nucleotides outside the gene matches: 9. The germline CDR1 and CDR2 sequences are DFQATT and SNEGSKA (reference sequence). CDR3 loop: CSAFTSGGAGDTQYF. The DNA of the CDR3 is TGCAGTGCTTTTACTAGCGGGGGTGCCGGAGATACGCAGTATTTT.

On this clonotype itself: A much larger clone lies one base from this, so it may be a read error. J is TRBJ2-2 and V is TRBV4-3, with D maybe TRBD2 (5 bases). Germline V gene lookup returns CDR1 LGHNA and CDR2 YSLEER. The CDR3 spans 16 residues. The CDR3 nucleotides are TGCGCCAGCAGCCAAGAGAGAGGGCCTGCCACCGGGGTGCTGTTTTTT. Protein sequence: CASSQERGPATGVLFF.

About this clonotype: This may arise from a read error, as a much more abundant clone is one base away. The rearrangement uses TRBV27 and TRBJ1-5; tentative D call: TRBD1 (6 bases). With 5 bases removed from V and 7 bases from J, the gap between germline ends came to 15 bases. There are 14 residues in the CDR3. The germline CDR1 and CDR2 sequences are MNHEY and SMNVEV (reference sequence). As DNA, the CDR3 is TGTGCCAGCAGTCCACAGGGCCCCAAGCAGCCCCAGCATTTT. It codes for CASSPQGPKQPQHF.

The chain is built from TRBV7-9 and TRBJ2-5, with 10 bases fitting TRBD1. The V segment lost 1 base and the J segment 1 base; nucleotides outside the gene matches: 3. The V gene's germline CDR1 is SEHNR and CDR2 FQNEAQ (reference sequence). This CDR3 spans 16 amino acids. CDR3 in DNA: TGTGCCAGCAGCTTAGGGGACAGGGGTCCCCAAGAGACCCAGTACTTC. Protein product: CASSLGDRGPQETQYF.

J is TRBJ2-1 and V is TRBV5-1; tentatively, D is TRBD2 (7 bases). This CDR3 spans 15 amino acids. Germline CDR1 and CDR2: SGHRS and YFSETQ. The V and J ends lost 4 bases and 4 bases respectively, with 15 bases between them. The CDR3 DNA reads as TGCGCCAGCAGCCCCACGGGGGGCTCATACAATGAGCAGTTCTTC. Amino acids: CASSPTGGSYNEQFF.

At least ten counts were recorded for this clonotype. The gene calls are TRBV5-1 and TRBJ2-3; D is unresolved. Germline V gene data show CDR1 as SGHRS and CDR2 as YFSETQ. This CDR3 comprises 14 residues. The ends were cut back, 0 bases at V and 1 base at J, with 6 bases in the middle. CDR3 amino acids: CASSLDQGTDTQYF. CDR3 DNA sequence: TGCGCCAGCAGCTTGGACCAGGGCACAGATACGCAGTATTTT.

In its sample, this clonotype was seen a few times. This sequence joins TRBV6-5 and TRBJ2-7; D is perhaps TRBD2 (6 bases). This CDR3 region has 14 residues. Germline CDR1 reads MNHEY; CDR2 reads SVGAGI. Trimming stripped 4 bases from V and 0 bases from J, with 10 bases between. The CDR3 coding sequence is TGTGCCAGCAGTTCCTCTAGCGACTCCTACGAGCAGTACTTC. Its protein product is CASSSSSDSYEQYF.

This clonotype was seen at least ten times. The rearrangement joins TRBV5-1 to TRBJ2-5; 14 nucleotides line up with TRBD2. The V segment lost 3 bases and the J segment 5 bases; nucleotides outside the gene matches: 6. The germline gives CDR1 SGHRS, CDR2 YFSETQ. This CDR3 spans 16 amino acids. The CDR3 sequence is CASSSGTSGGLETQYF. The CDR3, as DNA: TGCGCCAGCAGCTCTGGGACTAGCGGGGGTTTGGAGACCCAGTACTTC.

In its sample, this clonotype was seen many times. The genes are TRBV7-2 and TRBJ2-1, with 8 bases aligning to TRBD2. Trimming cost V 5 bases and J 6 bases; bases outside gene matches: 9. The CDR3 loop spans 15 amino acids. CDR1 and CDR2 (germline): SGHTA, FQGNSA. CDR3 sequence: CASSPPGLAGNEQFF. The CDR3 bases are TGTGCCAGCAGCCCTCCCGGACTAGCTGGCAATGAGCAGTTCTTC. Variable domain in full (rest from reference TRBV7-2 and TRBJ2-1): GAGVSQSPSNKVTEKGKDVELRCDPISGHTALYWYRQSLGQGLEFLIYFQGNSAPDKSGLPSDRFSAERTGGSVSTLTIQRTQQEDSAVYLCASSPPGLAGNEQFFGPGTRLTVL.